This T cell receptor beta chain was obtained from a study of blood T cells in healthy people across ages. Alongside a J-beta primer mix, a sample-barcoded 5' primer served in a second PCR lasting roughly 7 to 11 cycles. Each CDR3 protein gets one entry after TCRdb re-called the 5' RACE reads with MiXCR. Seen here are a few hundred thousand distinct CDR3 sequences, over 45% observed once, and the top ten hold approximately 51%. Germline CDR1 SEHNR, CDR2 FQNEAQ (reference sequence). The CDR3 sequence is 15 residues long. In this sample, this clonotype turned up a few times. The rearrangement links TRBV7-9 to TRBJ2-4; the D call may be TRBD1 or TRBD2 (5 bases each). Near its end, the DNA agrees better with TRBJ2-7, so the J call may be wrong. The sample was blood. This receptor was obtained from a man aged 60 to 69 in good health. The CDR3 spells CASSPRDRHIYEQYF. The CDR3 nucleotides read TGTGCCAGCAGCCCGAGGGACCGTCACATTTACGAGCAGTACTTC.